One and the same sample provided the 26 T cell receptor beta chains below, sequenced in a study of STAT5B mutations in CD4+ large granular lymphocyte leukemia. Generated by immunoSEQ multiplex PCR, the TCRdb table keeps only in-frame clones and is missing some. The table has 9,000 to 10,000 clones, around 85% seen once. Sequencing was carried out using PBMCs. These receptor sequences come from a man aged 55 to 70 with CD4+ T-cell large granular lymphocyte leukemia.

The chain has TRBV7-8 and TRBJ2-7; 8 positions match TRBD2. Per the germline V gene, CDR1 is SGHVS and CDR2 is FQNEAQ. Trimming took 7 bases from V and 0 from J; bases not matched to a gene: 20. CDR3 length: 19 amino acids. CDR3 in DNA: TGTGCCAGCACCTCCCGTCGGGCGGGAGGCCTGTCCCCCTCCTACGAGCAGTACTTC. It translates to CASTSRRAGGLSPSYEQYF.

This clone was detected once. This chain uses TRBV10-3 with TRBJ2-7, with 7 bases matching TRBD2. V lost 0 bases to trimming and J lost 2 bases; unmatched junction nucleotides: 10. The CDR3 extends over 17 amino acids. Germline CDR1 reads ENHRY; CDR2 reads SYGVKD. The CDR3 nucleotides read TGTGCCATCAGTGAGTCGTTCAAGGGAGGGACGACCTACGAGCAGTACTTC. This gives the protein CAISESFKGGTTYEQYF.

The gene calls are TRBV11-1 and TRBJ1-2; 9 bases map to TRBD1. The CDR3 is made up of 14 amino acids. V lost 8 bases, J lost 7 bases, and 11 bases stayed unmatched. Germline lookup yields CDR1 SGHAT and CDR2 FQDESV (reference sequence). CDR3 sequence (DNA): TGTGCCAGCCCGCGGACAGGGGACGGTGGTGGCTACACCTTC. Its protein is CASPRTGDGGGYTF.

For this clone: The germline gene is not matched at one end of the junction; a read error may be the cause. The DNA for the CDR3 is TGTGCCAGCTCGCCACAGGGCTTAGGAGAGACCCAGTACTTC. This translates into CASSPQGLGETQYF. This sequence joins TRBV18 and TRBJ2-5, with D perhaps matching TRBD1 (6 bases). CDR3 size: 14 residues. Looked up from germline, CDR1 is KGHSH and CDR2 is LQKENI.

The V gene is TRBV4-3, the J gene TRBJ1-5; D uncertain. From germline, CDR1 is LGHNA and CDR2 YSLEER. V lost 2 bases to trimming and J lost 2 bases, with 7 bases between them. The CDR3 has 14 amino acids. CDR3 in amino acids: CASSQQEGNQPQHF. CDR3 nucleotides: TGCGCCAGCAGCCAACAGGAGGGCAATCAGCCCCAGCATTTT.

This sequence joins TRBV6-1 and TRBJ1-5; D may be TRBD1 (5 bases). In germline, CDR1 is MNHNS, CDR2 SASEGT. V lost 2 bases, J lost 2 bases, and 10 bases lay in between. This CDR3 is built from 15 residues. The CDR3 coding sequence is TGTGCCAGCAGTGAAAGGGGTGGCGGCAATCAGCCCCAGCATTTT. Its translation is CASSERGGGNQPQHF.

The V and J genes are TRBV1 and TRBJ2-6; the table's D call, TRBD1, has no DNA check behind it. TRBV1 is classified as a pseudogene. The length of the CDR3 is 16 residues. The CDR3 DNA sequence: TGCACCAGCAGTCCCGACAGGACCTCTGGGGCCAACGTCCTGACTTTC. Translating gives CTSSPDRTSGANVLTF.

The CDR3 DNA follows: TGTGCCAGCAGTTTACAGGGCGTTGAGGGCAATCAGCCCCAGCATTTT. Translating gives CASSLQGVEGNQPQHF. The chain joins TRBV28 to TRBJ1-5; D may be TRBD1 (5 bases). Germline-derived CDR1 and CDR2 are MDHEN and SYDVKM. Trimming took off 2 bases at V and 2 bases at J, with 13 bases between the two ends. The CDR3 runs to 16 residues.

CDR3 sequence (DNA): TGTGCCAGCAGTGAGATAGGTCAGGGCACTGAAGCTTTCTTT. Translation gives CASSEIGQGTEAFF. The chain carries TRBV2 and TRBJ1-1, with D possibly matching TRBD1 (5 bases). V gave up 3 bases and J gave up 4 bases, with 12 bases separating them. In germline, CDR1 is SNHLY, CDR2 FYNNEI. The CDR3 runs to 14 residues.

A few counts support this clone. CDR3 DNA sequence: TGTGCCTGGAATCGTATGGATCAGCCCCAGCATTTT. It encodes CAWNRMDQPQHF. The V gene is TRBV30, the J gene TRBJ1-5; no definite D call. V lost 4 bases, J lost 5 bases, and 9 bases lay in between. This CDR3 is 12 amino acids long. Germline CDR1 GTSNPN, CDR2 SVGIG (reference sequence).

The V call is TRBV5-1, the J call TRBJ1-5, with D uncertain. V was trimmed by 7 bases and J by 1 base, leaving 12 bases between them. CDR3 length: 14 residues. Germline V gene lookup returns CDR1 SGHRS and CDR2 YFSETQ. The CDR3 DNA is TGCGCCAGCGCGCCGGGCGGCAGCAATCAGCCCCAGCATTTT. Encoded protein: CASAPGGSNQPQHF. Variable domain in full (rest from reference TRBV5-1 and TRBJ1-5): KAGVTQTPRYLIKTRGQQVTLSCSPISGHRSVSWYQQTPGQGLQFLFEYFSETQRNKGNFPGRFSGRQFSNSRSEMNVSTLELGDSALYLCASAPGGSNQPQHFGDGTRLSIL.

The genes are TRBV5-6 and TRBJ1-2; 8 bases agree with TRBD1. The CDR3 sequence is 14 residues long. Germline lookup yields CDR1 SGHDT and CDR2 YYEEEE. The V segment lost 4 bases and the J segment 7 bases; nucleotides outside the gene matches: 9. The chain's CDR3 is CASSPTVQGAGYTF. The CDR3 DNA is TGTGCCAGCAGCCCCACAGTCCAGGGGGCTGGCTACACCTTC.

This chain connects TRBV7-2 to TRBJ1-4; tentative D call: TRBD1 (5 bases). The CDR3 totals 16 residues. With 1 base removed from V and 7 bases from J, the gap between germline ends came to 16 bases. The germline V gene has CDR1 SGHTA and CDR2 FQGNSA. CDR3 bases: TGTGCCAGCAGCTTAGGAGGGAGGGGCGAACTTGAAAAACTGTTTTTT. It codes for CASSLGGRGELEKLFF.

In this sample, this clone is hyperexpanded. V gene TRBV13 combines with J gene TRBJ1-4, with TRBD1 as a possible D gene (6 bases). The length of the CDR3 is 15 residues. CDR1 is PRHDT, CDR2 FYEKMQ, per germline (reference sequence). Deletions cut 2 bases from V and 2 bases from J, with 9 bases between. The CDR3 nucleotides read TGTGCCAGCAGCTTATGGGGGGCGACTAATGAAAAACTGTTTTTT. Residues: CASSLWGATNEKLFF.

This chain connects TRBV5-6 to TRBJ1-1, with 12 bases lining up with TRBD1. J lost 3 bases, V lost 2 bases, and 14 bases had no gene match. The CDR3 sequence is 19 residues long. Germline CDR1 is SGHDT and CDR2 is YYEEEE. The CDR3 bases are TGTGCCAGCAGCTTTTTCGGGGGACAGGGGGCCTATGACGACACTGAAGCTTTCTTT. Its translation is CASSFFGGQGAYDDTEAFF.

The V and J genes are TRBV6-5 and TRBJ1-2, with unresolved D. Between the trimmed V and J ends, which lost 5 bases and 0 bases, there was a span of 4 bases. Germline V gives CDR1 MNHEY, CDR2 SVGAGI. The CDR3 has 12 residues. CDR3 region: CASSQANYGYTF. DNA of the CDR3: TGTGCCAGCAGTCAGGCTAACTATGGCTACACCTTC.

J is TRBJ2-7 and V is TRBV4-1; 7 positions match TRBD1. V dropped 3 bases and J dropped 0; count of bases not matched to a gene: 5. Per the germline V gene, CDR1 is MGHRA and CDR2 is YSYEKL. The CDR3 has 15 amino acids. CDR3 sequence reads: CASSHPRTGSYEQYF. The CDR3 coding sequence is TGCGCCAGCAGCCATCCCCGGACAGGCTCCTACGAGCAGTACTTC.

V and J are TRBV19 and TRBJ2-3; TRBD1 is a possible D gene (6 bases). V was clipped by 7 bases and J by 0 bases, with 11 bases between them. CDR1 is LNHDA, CDR2 SQIVND, per germline (reference sequence). The CDR3 has 14 amino acids. The CDR3 protein is CASNTGISTDTQYF. CDR3 coding DNA: TGTGCCAGTAACACAGGGATTAGCACAGATACGCAGTATTTT.

The rearrangement uses TRBV30 and TRBJ1-5; no definite D call. This CDR3 has 13 residues. CDR1 and CDR2 (germline): GTSNPN, SVGIG (reference sequence). Deletions cut 0 bases from V and 9 bases from J, with 12 bases between. CDR3 nucleotide sequence: TGTGCCTGGAGTGTTGGCTCCTCTCGGCCCCAGCATTTT. This gives the protein CAWSVGSSRPQHF.

This rearrangement joins TRBV30 to TRBJ2-7, with 12 bases matching TRBD2. The length of the CDR3 is 18 residues. Germline V CDR1 and CDR2: GTSNPN, SVGIG (reference sequence). J lost 3 bases, V lost 0 bases, and 12 bases had no gene match. CDR3 nucleotides: TGTGCCTGGAGTGTATTGGGTCCACTAGCGGGAGGTGACTACGAGCAGTACTTC. Translated: CAWSVLGPLAGGDYEQYF.

V is TRBV7-8 and J is TRBJ1-4; 7 bases match TRBD1. The CDR3 is 15 amino acids. With V trimmed by 1 base and J by 7 bases, 6 bases remained unmatched. Germline loops: CDR1 SGHVS, CDR2 FQNEAQ. CDR3 bases: TGTGCCAGCAGCTTAGGACAGGGCGGTTCTGAAAAACTGTTTTTT. Amino acid sequence: CASSLGQGGSEKLFF.

This chain joins TRBV27 and TRBJ2-7, with 10 bases fitting TRBD1. This CDR3 contains 15 residues. V gave up 0 bases and J gave up 11 bases; unmatched junction bases: 10. Germline V CDR1 and CDR2: MNHEY, SMNVEV (reference sequence). CDR3: CASSLSGTGEVKEYF. As DNA, the CDR3 is TGTGCCAGCAGTTTATCCGGGACAGGGGAGGTGAAGGAGTACTTC.

This clone has a handful of counts. This chain joins TRBV29-1 and TRBJ2-1; D is tentatively TRBD1 or TRBD2 (5 bases each). Germline lookup yields CDR1 SQVTM and CDR2 ANQGSEA. V gave up 7 bases and J gave up 5 bases, with 12 bases separating them. The CDR3 is 12 amino acids. The CDR3, as DNA: TGCAGCGGCTCGGGACGGCACAATGAGCAGTTCTTC. The encoded protein is CSGSGRHNEQFF.

In its sample, this clone was seen a few times. The CDR3 reads CAVRSGAGANVLTF. DNA for the CDR3: TGTGCCGTTCGATCGGGTGCGGGGGCCAACGTCCTGACTTTC. The gene calls are TRBV7-7 and TRBJ2-6; D is uncertain. Germline lookup yields CDR1 SSHAT and CDR2 FNYEAQ (reference sequence). The CDR3 extends over 14 amino acids. Trimming stripped 11 bases from V and 4 bases from J, with 15 bases between.

The chain couples TRBV4-3 to TRBJ2-7; 13 bases align to TRBD2. The CDR3 is made up of 18 amino acids. Germline trimming cut 0 bases from V and 3 bases from J; bases unmatched to any gene: 8. Germline V gene sequence: CDR1 LGHNA, CDR2 YSLEER. CDR3 amino acids: CASSQEVGLAGALYEQYF. The CDR3, as DNA: TGCGCCAGCAGCCAAGAGGTTGGACTAGCGGGAGCCCTCTACGAGCAGTACTTC.

The chain uses TRBV5-1 and TRBJ2-7, with D uncertain. CDR1 is SGHRS and CDR2 is YFSETQ in the germline V gene. This CDR3 spans 14 amino acids. The V and J ends lost 0 bases and 6 bases respectively, with 13 bases between them. In DNA form, the CDR3 reads TGCGCCAGCAGCTTGGAGTCAAACAGTCCCGAGCAGTACTTC. This translates into CASSLESNSPEQYF.